This T cell receptor (beta chain) comes out of a study of metastatic and nonmetastatic thyroid tumors. Study information: Malignant thyroid and benign thyroid patients provided blood and tumor or nodule tissue whose repertoires were compared.

Per the authors' pipeline: CDR3 was compared across clinicopathological groups, and the resulting differences were used to build a distant-metastasis classifier for papillary thyroid cancer. TCRdb re-analyzed the PCR reads using MiXCR. The V and J calls and clone size come from TCRdb's table, not from the authors' own analysis. The sample lists some 37,000 clones, 20% occurring once. CDR3 size: 14 residues. The germline V and J ends were trimmed by 6 bases and 3 bases, with 12 bases remaining between them. CDR1 is MNHNS and CDR2 is SASEGT in the germline V gene. Patients were all untreated before their thyroid surgery.

The chain joins TRBV6-1 to TRBJ1-5; no firm D call. The receptor comes from a female donor with papillary thyroid cancer or a benign thyroid nodule (not recorded which). Some clones in this sample may be carry-over from other donors' samples. Material: blood. In DNA, the CDR3 is TGTGCCAGCAGCCTAGGGTCCCACAATCAGCCCCAGCATTTT. As protein: CASSLGSHNQPQHF.